Listed below are T cell receptor beta chains from one sample, sequenced in a study of T cell responses to AZD1222 COVID-19 vaccine. Sequenced by immunoSEQ multiplex PCR; TCRdb stores in-frame clones only, minus some. The sample records 150,000 or so clones, roughly 89% being singletons. The sample consisted of peripheral blood, taken on day 0 of AZD1222 vaccination. These receptors were obtained from an adult in good health. The CDR3 runs from the conserved cysteine through the conserved F or W. The D gene is left open where the match is weak. The size entry is marked missing in some rows and otherwise reads once, few, many or a size class.

cdr3_aa | cdr3_nt | d_call | v_call | clone_size | j_call
CASSKTGYTDTQYF | TGTGCCAGCAGTAAGACAGGGTACACAGATACGCAGTATTTT | TRBD1 | TRBV27 | NA | TRBJ2-3
CASSASTDTFYGYTF | TGTGCCAGCAGCGCCAGTACCGACACCTTCTATGGCTACACCTTC | NA | TRBV7-9 | NA | TRBJ1-2
CASSLGKFGGFF | TGTGCCAGCAGCTTGGGTAAATTTGGGGGGTTCTTC | NA | TRBV5-8 | NA | TRBJ2-1
CASSPQGIQETQYF | TGTGCCAGCAGTCCCCAAGGGATACAAGAGACCCAGTACTTC | NA | TRBV6-5 | NA | TRBJ2-5
CASSLNTGELFF | TGTGCCAGCAGTCTCAACACCGGGGAGCTGTTTTTT | NA | TRBV12-3/TRBV12-4 | NA | TRBJ2-2
CASSLDPNVPGNTIYF | TGCGCCAGCAGCTTGGACCCCAACGTCCCTGGAAACACCATATATTTT | NA | TRBV5-1 | NA | TRBJ1-3
CASRPGGYNSPLHF | TGTGCCAGCAGGCCAGGGGGCTATAATTCACCCCTCCACTTT | TRBD1 | TRBV27 | NA | TRBJ1-6
CASDSGALAGNTIYF | TGTGCCAGCGACTCAGGGGCTCTCGCTGGAAACACCATATATTTT | NA | TRBV28 | few | TRBJ1-3
CSVVSVQGQSDYGYTF | TGCAGCGTTGTATCGGTACAGGGTCAATCCGACTATGGCTACACCTTC | NA | TRBV29-1 | NA | TRBJ1-2
CASSSRLAGGYEQYF | TGTGCCAGCAGTTCCCGACTAGCGGGAGGCTACGAGCAGTACTTC | TRBD2 | TRBV6-2/TRBV6-3 | NA | TRBJ2-7
CASSRREGEQYF | TGTGCCAGCAGCCGGCGTGAGGGAGAGCAGTACTTC | NA | TRBV3-1/TRBV3-2 | NA | TRBJ2-7
CASGTSLDEQYF | TGTGCCAGTGGGACTAGCTTGGACGAGCAGTACTTC | TRBD2 | TRBV2 | few | TRBJ2-7
CASSIVGDATYEQYF | TGTGCCAGTAGTATAGTGGGAGACGCCACCTACGAGCAGTACTTC | NA | TRBV19 | NA | TRBJ2-7
CASSPRTGTNYGYTF | TGTGCCAGCAGTCCTAGGACAGGGACCAACTATGGCTACACCTTC | TRBD1 | TRBV7-9 | NA | TRBJ1-2
CASSIGIRDFTSTDTQYF | TGTGCCAGTAGTATAGGAATTAGGGACTTTACTAGCACAGATACGCAGTATTTT | NA | TRBV19 | NA | TRBJ2-3
CATSDLNSGGGGELFF | TGTGCCACCAGTGATCTTAACAGTGGTGGGGGCGGGGAGCTGTTTTTT | NA | TRBV24-1 | NA | TRBJ2-2
CASSLAARNEQFF | TGTGCCAGCAGCTTAGCAGCGCGGAATGAGCAGTTCTTC | NA | TRBV7-2 | NA | TRBJ2-1
CSASGRAAPIQYF | TGCAGCGCTAGCGGGAGGGCCGCCCCAATACAGTACTTC | TRBD2 | TRBV29-1 | NA | TRBJ2-5
CSVFGGYEQYF | TGCAGCGTTTTCGGGGGCTACGAGCAGTACTTC | NA | TRBV29-1 | NA | TRBJ2-7
CASSYTNTDTQYF | TGTGCCAGCAGTTACACCAACACAGATACGCAGTATTTT | NA | TRBV6-5 | NA | TRBJ2-3
CASTTSGGPSSYNEQFF | TGCGCCAGCACTACTAGCGGGGGCCCCAGCTCCTACAATGAGCAGTTCTTC | TRBD2 | TRBV5-1 | NA | TRBJ2-1
CASSSGPGNTEAFF | TGCGCCAGCAGCTCTGGTCCGGGGAACACTGAAGCTTTCTTT | NA | TRBV5-1 | NA | TRBJ1-1
CASSLEGSYNEQFF | TGCGCCAGCAGCTTGGAGGGCAGCTACAATGAGCAGTTCTTC | NA | TRBV5-1 | NA | TRBJ2-1
CASSTLGGLGEQFF | TGTGCCAGTAGTACCCTCGGGGGGTTGGGTGAGCAGTTCTTC | TRBD2 | TRBV19 | NA | TRBJ2-1